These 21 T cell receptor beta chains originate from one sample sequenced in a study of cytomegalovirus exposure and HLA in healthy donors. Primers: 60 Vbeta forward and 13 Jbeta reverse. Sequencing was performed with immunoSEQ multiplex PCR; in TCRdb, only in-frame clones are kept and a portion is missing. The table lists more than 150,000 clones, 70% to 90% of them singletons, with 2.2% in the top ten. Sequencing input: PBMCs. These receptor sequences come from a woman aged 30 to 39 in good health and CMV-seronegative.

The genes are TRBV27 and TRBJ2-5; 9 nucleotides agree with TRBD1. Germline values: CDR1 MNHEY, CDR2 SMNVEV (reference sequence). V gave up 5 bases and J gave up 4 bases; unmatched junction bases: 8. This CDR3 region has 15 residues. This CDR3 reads CASSVSGTGSETQYF. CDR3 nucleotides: TGTGCCAGCAGTGTTTCCGGGACAGGGTCAGAGACCCAGTACTTC.

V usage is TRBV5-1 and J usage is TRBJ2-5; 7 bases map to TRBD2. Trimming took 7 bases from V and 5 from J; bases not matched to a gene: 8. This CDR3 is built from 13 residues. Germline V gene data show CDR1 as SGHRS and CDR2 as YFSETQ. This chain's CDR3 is CASSPGSGETQYF. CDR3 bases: TGCGCCAGCTCCCCAGGTAGCGGGGAGACCCAGTACTTC.

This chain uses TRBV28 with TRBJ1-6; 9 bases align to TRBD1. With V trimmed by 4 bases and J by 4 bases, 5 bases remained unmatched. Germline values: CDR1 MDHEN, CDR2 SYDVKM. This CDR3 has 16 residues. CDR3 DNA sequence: TGTGCCAGCAGTTCACAGGGGGCGCTTTATAATTCACCCCTCCACTTT. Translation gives CASSSQGALYNSPLHF.

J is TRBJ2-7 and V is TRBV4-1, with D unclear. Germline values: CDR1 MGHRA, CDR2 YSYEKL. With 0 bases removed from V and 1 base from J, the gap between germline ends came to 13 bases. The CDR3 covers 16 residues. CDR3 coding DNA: TGCGCCAGCAGCCAAGAGGCGCAGGAAAGGTCCTACGAGCAGTACTTC. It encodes CASSQEAQERSYEQYF.

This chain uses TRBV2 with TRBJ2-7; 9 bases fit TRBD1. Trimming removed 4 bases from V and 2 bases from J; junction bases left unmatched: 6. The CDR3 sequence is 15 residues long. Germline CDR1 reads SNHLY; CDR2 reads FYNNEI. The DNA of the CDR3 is TGTGCCAGCAGTGGTACAGGGGGCAAGGCCTACGAGCAGTACTTC. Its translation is CASSGTGGKAYEQYF. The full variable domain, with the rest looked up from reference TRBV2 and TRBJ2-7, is EPEVTQTPSHQVTQMGQEVILRCVPISNHLYFYWYRQILGQKVEFLVSFYNNEISEKSEIFDDQFSVERPDGSNFTLKIRSTKLEDSAMYFCASSGTGGKAYEQYFGPGTRLTVT.

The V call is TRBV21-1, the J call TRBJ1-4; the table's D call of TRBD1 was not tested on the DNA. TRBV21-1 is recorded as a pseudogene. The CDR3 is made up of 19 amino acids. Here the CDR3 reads CASSKEIGTNYTTNEKLFF. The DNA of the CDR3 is TGTGCCAGCAGCAAAGAAATAGGGACAAACTATACAACTAATGAAAAACTGTTTTTT.

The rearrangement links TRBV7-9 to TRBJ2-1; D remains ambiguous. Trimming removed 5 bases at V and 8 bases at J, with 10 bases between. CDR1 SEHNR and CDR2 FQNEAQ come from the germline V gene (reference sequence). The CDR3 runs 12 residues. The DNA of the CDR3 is TGTGCCAGCAGCACGTACTCGGATGAGCAGTTCTTC. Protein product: CASSTYSDEQFF.

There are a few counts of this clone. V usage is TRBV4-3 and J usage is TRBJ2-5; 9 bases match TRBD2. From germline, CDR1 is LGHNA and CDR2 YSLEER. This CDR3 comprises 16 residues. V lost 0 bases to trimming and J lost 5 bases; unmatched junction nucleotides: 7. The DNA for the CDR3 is TGCGCCAGCAGCCAAGAATCGGCGGGGGGGCATGAGACCCAGTACTTC. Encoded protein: CASSQESAGGHETQYF.

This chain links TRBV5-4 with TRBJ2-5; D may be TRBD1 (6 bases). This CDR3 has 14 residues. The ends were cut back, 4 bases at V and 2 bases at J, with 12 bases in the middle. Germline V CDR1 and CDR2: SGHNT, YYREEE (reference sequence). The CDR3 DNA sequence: TGTGCCAGCAGCACAGGACAGAGACAAGAGACCCAGTACTTC. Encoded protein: CASSTGQRQETQYF. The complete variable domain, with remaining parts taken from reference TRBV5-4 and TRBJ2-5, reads ETGVTQSPTHLIKTRGQQVTLRCSSQSGHNTVSWYQQALGQGPQFIFQYYREEENGRGNFPPRFSGLQFPNYSSELNVNALELDDSALYLCASSTGQRQETQYFGPGTRLLVL.

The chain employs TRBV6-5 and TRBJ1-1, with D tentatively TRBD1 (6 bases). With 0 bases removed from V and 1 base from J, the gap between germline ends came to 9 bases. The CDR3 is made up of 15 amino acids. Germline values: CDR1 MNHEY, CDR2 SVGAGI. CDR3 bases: TGTGCCAGCAGTTACTCGACACAGGGGAACACTGAAGCTTTCTTT. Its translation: CASSYSTQGNTEAFF.

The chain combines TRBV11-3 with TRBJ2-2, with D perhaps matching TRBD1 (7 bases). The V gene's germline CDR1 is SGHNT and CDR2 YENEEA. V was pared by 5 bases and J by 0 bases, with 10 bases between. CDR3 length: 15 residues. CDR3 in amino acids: CASSGGTANTGELFF. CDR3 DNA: TGTGCCAGCAGCGGGGGGACAGCGAACACCGGGGAGCTGTTTTTT.

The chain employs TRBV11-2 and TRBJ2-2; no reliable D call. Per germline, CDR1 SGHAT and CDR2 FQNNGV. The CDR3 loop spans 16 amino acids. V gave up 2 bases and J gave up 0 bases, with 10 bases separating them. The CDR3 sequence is CASSLYWLTNTGELFF. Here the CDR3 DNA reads TGTGCCAGCAGCTTATATTGGCTGACGAACACCGGGGAGCTGTTTTTT.

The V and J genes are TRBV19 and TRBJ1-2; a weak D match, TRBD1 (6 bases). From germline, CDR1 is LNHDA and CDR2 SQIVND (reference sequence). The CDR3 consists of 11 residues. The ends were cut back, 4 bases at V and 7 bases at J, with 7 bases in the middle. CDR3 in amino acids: CASSNRVGYTF. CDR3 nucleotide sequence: TGTGCCAGTAGTAACAGGGTTGGCTACACCTTC.

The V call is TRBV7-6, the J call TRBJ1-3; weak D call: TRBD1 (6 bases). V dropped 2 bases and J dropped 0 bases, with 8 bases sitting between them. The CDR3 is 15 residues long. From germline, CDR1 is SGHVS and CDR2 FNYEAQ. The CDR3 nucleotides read TGTGCCAGCAGCTTACTACAGGGCTCTGGAAACACCATATATTTT. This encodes CASSLLQGSGNTIYF.

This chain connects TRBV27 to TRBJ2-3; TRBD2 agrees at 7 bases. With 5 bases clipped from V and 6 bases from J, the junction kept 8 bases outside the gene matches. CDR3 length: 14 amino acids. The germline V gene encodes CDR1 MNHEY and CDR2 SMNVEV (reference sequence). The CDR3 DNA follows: TGTGCCAGCAGTCCGCCGCGGGGGTCGGATACGCAGTATTTT. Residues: CASSPPRGSDTQYF.

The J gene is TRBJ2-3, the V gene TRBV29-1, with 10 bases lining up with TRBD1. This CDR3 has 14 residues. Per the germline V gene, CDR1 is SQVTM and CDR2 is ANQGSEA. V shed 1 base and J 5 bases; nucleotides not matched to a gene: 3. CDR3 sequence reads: CSVEGTGGIDTQYF. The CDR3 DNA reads TGCAGCGTTGAAGGGACAGGGGGAATAGATACGCAGTATTTT.

The CDR3 protein is CASSQEERGGETQYF. CDR3 in DNA: TGTGCCAGCAGCCAAGAAGAGCGCGGCGGGGAGACCCAGTACTTC. This rearrangement joins TRBV4-2 to TRBJ2-5; D possibly corresponds to TRBD2 (5 bases). V lost 0 bases to trimming and J lost 5 bases, with 13 bases between them. Germline loops: CDR1 LGHNA, CDR2 YNFKEQ. The CDR3 runs to 15 residues.

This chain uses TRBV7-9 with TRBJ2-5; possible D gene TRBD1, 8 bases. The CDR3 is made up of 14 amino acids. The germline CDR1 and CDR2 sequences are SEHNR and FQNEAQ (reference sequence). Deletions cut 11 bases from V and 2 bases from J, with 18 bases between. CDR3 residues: CASHRGGGQETQYF. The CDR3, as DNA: TGTGCCTCCCACAGGGGGGGAGGGCAAGAGACCCAGTACTTC.

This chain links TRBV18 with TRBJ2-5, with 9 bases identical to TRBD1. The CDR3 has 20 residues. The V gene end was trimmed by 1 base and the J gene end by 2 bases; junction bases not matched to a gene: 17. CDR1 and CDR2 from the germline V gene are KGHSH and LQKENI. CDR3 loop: CASSPRIGPGQGGGQETQYF. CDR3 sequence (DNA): TGTGCCAGCTCACCACGGATCGGTCCGGGACAGGGTGGGGGTCAAGAGACCCAGTACTTC.

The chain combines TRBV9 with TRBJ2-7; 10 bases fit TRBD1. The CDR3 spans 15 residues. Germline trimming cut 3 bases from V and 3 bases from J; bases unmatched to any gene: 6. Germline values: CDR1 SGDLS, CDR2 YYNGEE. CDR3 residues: CASSEAGTGVYEQYF. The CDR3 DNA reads TGTGCCAGCAGCGAGGCCGGGACAGGGGTCTACGAGCAGTACTTC. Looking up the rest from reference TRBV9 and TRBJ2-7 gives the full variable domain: DSGVTQTPKHLITATGQRVTLRCSPRSGDLSVYWYQQSLDQGLQFLIQYYNGEERAKGNILERFSAQQFPDLHSELNLSSLELGDSALYFCASSEAGTGVYEQYFGPGTRLTVT.

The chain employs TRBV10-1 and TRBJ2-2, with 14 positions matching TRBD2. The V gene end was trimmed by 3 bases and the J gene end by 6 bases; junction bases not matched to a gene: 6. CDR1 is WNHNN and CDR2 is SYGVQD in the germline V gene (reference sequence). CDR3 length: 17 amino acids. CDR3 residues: CASSEHGLAGGAGELFF. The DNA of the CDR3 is TGCGCCAGCAGTGAACACGGACTAGCGGGGGGAGCCGGGGAGCTGTTTTTT.